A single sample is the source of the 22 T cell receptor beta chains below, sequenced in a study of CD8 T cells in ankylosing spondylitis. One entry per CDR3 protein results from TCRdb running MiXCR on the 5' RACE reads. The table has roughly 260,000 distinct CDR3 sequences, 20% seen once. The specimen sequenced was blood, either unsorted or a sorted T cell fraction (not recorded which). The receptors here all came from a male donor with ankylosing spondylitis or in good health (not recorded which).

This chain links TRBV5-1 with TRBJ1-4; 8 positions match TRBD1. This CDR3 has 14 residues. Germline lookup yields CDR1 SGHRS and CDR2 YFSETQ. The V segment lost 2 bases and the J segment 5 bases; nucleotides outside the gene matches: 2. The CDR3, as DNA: TGCGCCAGCAGCTTACAGGGGGAGAATGAAAAACTGTTTTTT. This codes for CASSLQGENEKLFF.

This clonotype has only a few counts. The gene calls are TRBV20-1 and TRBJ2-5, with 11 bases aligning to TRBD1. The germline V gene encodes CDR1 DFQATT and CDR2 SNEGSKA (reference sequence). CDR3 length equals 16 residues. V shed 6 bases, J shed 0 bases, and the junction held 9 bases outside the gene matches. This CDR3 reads CSANSGTGGYQETQYF. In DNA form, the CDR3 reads TGCAGTGCCAACAGCGGGACAGGGGGGTACCAAGAGACCCAGTACTTC.

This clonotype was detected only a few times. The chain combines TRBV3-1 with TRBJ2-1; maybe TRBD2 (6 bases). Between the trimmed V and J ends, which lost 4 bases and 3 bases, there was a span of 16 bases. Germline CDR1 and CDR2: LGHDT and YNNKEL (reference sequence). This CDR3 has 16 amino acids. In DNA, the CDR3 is TGTGCCAGCAGCCTACCCGTCGGAGGGAGCTACAATGAGCAGTTCTTC. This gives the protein CASSLPVGGSYNEQFF.

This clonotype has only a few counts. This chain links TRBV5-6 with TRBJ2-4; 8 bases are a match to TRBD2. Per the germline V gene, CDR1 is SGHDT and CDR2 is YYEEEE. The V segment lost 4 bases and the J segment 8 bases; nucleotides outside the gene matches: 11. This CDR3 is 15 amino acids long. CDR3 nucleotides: TGTGCCAGCAGCACACAAGGGACTAGTGGGGACATTCAGTACTTC. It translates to CASSTQGTSGDIQYF.

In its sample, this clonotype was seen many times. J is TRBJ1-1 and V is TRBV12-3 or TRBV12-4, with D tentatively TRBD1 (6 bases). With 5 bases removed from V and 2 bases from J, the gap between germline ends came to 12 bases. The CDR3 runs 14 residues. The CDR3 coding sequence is TGTGCCAGCAGTAACCCGACAGGAAACACTGAAGCTTTCTTT. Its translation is CASSNPTGNTEAFF.

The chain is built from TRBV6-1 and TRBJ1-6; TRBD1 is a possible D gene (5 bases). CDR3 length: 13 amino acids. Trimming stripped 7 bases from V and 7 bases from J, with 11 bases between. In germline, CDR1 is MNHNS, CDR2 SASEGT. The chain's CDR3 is CASKEGPNSPLHF. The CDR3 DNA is TGTGCCAGCAAGGAGGGACCGAATTCACCCCTCCACTTT.

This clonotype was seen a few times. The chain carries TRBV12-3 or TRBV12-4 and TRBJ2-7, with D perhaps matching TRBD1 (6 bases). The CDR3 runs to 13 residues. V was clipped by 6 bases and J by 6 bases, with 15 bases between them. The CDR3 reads CASSSSTGSEQYV. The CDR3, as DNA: TGTGCCAGCAGCTCTAGCACAGGGTCCGAGCAGTACGTC.

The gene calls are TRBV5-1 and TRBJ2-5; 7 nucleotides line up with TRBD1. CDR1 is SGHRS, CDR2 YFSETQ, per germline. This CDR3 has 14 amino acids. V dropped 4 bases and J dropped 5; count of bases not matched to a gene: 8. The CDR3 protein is CASSIGTARETQYF. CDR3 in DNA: TGCGCCAGCAGCATCGGGACAGCTCGGGAGACCCAGTACTTC.

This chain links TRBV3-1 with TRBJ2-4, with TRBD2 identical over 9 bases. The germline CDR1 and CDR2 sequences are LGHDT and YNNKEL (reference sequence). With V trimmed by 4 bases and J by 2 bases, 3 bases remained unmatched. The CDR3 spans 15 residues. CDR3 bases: TGTGCCAGCAGCCCCAGCGGGGGGTCCAAAAACATTCAGTACTTC. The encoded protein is CASSPSGGSKNIQYF. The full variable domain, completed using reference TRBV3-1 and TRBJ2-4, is DTAVSQTPKYLVTQMGNDKSIKCEQNLGHDTMYWYKQDSKKFLKIMFSYNNKELIINETVPNRFSPKSPDKAHLNLHINSLELGDSAVYFCASSPSGGSKNIQYFGAGTRLSVL.

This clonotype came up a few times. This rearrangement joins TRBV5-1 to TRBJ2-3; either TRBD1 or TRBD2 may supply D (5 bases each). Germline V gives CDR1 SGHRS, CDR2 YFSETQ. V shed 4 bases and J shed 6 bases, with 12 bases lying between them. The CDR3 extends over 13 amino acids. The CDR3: CASSTLGVDTQYF. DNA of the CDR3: TGCGCCAGCAGCACGTTGGGGGTTGATACGCAGTATTTT.

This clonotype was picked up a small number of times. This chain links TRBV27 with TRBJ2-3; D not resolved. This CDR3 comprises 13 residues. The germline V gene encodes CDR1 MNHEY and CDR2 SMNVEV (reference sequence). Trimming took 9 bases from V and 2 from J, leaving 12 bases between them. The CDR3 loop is CASSFTHTDTQYF. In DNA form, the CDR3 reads TGTGCCAGTTCCTTCACCCACACAGATACGCAGTATTTT.

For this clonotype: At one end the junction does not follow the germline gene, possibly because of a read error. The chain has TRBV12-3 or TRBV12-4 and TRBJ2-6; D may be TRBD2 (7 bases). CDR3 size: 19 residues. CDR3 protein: CACSLGRGVSGSGANVLTF. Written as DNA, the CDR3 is TGTGCCTGCAGTTTGGGGAGGGGGGTGTCCGGCTCTGGGGCCAACGTCCTGACTTTC.

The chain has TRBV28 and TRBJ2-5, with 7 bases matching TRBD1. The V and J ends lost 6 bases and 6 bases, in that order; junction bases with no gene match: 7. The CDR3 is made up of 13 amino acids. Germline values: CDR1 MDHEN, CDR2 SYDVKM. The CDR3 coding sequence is TGTGCCAGCAGCTCACAACAGGGGCAGACCCAGTACTTC. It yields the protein CASSSQQGQTQYF. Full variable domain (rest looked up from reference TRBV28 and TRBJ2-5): DVKVTQSSRYLVKRTGEKVFLECVQDMDHENMFWYRQDPGLGLRLIYFSYDVKMKEKGDIPEGYSVSREKKERFSLILESASTNQTSMYLCASSSQQGQTQYFGPGTRLLVL.

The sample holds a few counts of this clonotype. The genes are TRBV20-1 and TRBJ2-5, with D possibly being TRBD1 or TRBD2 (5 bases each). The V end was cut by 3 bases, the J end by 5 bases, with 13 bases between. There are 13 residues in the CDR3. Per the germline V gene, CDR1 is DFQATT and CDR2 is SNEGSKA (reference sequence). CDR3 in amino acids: CSARKRGGETQYF. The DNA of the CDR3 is TGCAGTGCTAGGAAGAGGGGCGGGGAGACCCAGTACTTC.

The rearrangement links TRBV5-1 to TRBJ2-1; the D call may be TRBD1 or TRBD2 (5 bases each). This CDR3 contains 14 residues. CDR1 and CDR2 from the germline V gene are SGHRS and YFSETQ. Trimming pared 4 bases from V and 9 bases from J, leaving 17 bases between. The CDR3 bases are TGCGCCAGCAGCCACACCGGGACCCCGGCTGAGCAGTTCTTC. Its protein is CASSHTGTPAEQFF.

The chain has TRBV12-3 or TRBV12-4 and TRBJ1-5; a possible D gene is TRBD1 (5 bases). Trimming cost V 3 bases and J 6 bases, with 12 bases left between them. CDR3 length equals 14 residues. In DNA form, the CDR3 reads TGTGCCAGCAGTTTTTCGACAGACAGTCAGCCCCAGCATTTT. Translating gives CASSFSTDSQPQHF.

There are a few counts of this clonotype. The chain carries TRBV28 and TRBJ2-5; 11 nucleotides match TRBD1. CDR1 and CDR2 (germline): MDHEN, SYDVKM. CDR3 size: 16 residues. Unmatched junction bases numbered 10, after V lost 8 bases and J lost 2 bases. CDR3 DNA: TGTGCCAGCTTGGACAGGGGGCTTGGTAGGCAAGAGACCCAGTACTTC. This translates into CASLDRGLGRQETQYF.

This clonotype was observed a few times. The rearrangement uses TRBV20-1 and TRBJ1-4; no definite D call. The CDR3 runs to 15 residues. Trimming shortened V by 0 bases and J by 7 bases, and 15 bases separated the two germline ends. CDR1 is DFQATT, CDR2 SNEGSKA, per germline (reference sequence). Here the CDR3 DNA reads TGCAGTGCTAGAGAGGGAACCGCAGACCGTGAAAAACTGTTTTTT. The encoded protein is CSAREGTADREKLFF.

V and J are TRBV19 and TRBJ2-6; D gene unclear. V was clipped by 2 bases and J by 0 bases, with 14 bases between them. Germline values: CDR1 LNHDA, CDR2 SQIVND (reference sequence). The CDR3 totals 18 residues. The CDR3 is CASSIRVGTSSGANVLTF. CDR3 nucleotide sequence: TGTGCCAGTAGTATAAGGGTCGGCACCAGCTCTGGGGCCAACGTCCTGACTTTC.

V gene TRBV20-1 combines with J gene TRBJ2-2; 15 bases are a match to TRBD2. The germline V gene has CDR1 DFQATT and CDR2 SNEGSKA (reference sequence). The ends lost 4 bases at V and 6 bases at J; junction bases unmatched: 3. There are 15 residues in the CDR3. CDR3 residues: CSATGTSGGPGELFF. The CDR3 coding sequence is TGCAGTGCTACGGGGACTAGCGGGGGGCCCGGGGAGCTGTTTTTT.

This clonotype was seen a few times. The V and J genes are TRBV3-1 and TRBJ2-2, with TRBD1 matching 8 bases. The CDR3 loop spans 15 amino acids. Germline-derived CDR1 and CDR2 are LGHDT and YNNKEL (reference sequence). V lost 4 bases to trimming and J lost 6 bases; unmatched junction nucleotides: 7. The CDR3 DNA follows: TGTGCCAGCAGCCCCGGACAGGGAAGATCCGGGGAGCTGTTTTTT. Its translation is CASSPGQGRSGELFF. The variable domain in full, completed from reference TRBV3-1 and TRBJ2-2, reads DTAVSQTPKYLVTQMGNDKSIKCEQNLGHDTMYWYKQDSKKFLKIMFSYNNKELIINETVPNRFSPKSPDKAHLNLHINSLELGDSAVYFCASSPGQGRSGELFFGEGSRLTVL.

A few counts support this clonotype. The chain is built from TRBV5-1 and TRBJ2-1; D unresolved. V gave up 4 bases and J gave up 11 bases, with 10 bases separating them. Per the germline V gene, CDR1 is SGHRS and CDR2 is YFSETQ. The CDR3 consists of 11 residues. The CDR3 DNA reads TGCGCCAGCAGCCTCGAAGCCCAGCAGTTCTTC. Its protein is CASSLEAQQFF.